The clone carrying this TCR beta chain has just a few counts. The assay was immunoSEQ multiplex PCR, and TCRdb's table has in-frame clones only and misses some. This sample has about 1,400 clones, with approximately 24% found just once. The data were obtained in a study of T cells in localized non-small cell lung cancer. Germline V CDR1 and CDR2: SGHRS, YFSETQ. V gave up 0 bases and J gave up 2 bases; unmatched junction bases: 5. The CDR3 is 15 amino acids. The J gene is TRBJ2-7, the V gene TRBV5-1; 7 nucleotides line up with TRBD1. The source of this sequence is a man between 40 and 75 years old with stage II lung adenocarcinoma. The material was lung tumor tissue, obtained before any cancer treatment. The CDR3 loop reads CASSLDGQDTYEQYF. The CDR3 coding sequence is TGCGCCAGCAGCTTGGACGGACAGGACACCTACGAGCAGTACTTC.